This TCR beta chain was identified during a study of T cell repertoires in cytomegalovirus infection. V dropped 0 bases and J dropped 2 bases, with 11 bases sitting between them. CDR3 size: 16 residues. Germline lookup yields CDR1 SGHNT and CDR2 YENEEA. A single record per CDR3 protein comes from TCRdb applying MiXCR to the reads. The table includes over 250,000 distinct CDR3 sequences, approximately 22% detected once. This clonotype was picked up a small number of times. Antigen specificity is unknown. The rearrangement uses TRBV11-3 and TRBJ2-1, with D perhaps matching TRBD1 or TRBD2 (5 bases each). This material consisted of cultured PBMCs, taken from culture after CMV antigen stimulation. This TCR was sampled from a human donor in good health (CMV status not recorded). Some clones in this sample may be carry-over from other donors' samples. The CDR3 spells CASSLEGTQTYNEQFF. The CDR3 nucleotides read TGTGCCAGCAGCTTAGAAGGGACCCAAACCTACAATGAGCAGTTCTTC.